This TCR beta chain was captured in a study of blood T cells in healthy people across ages. The CDR3 has 15 residues. CDR1 and CDR2 from the germline V gene are LGHNA and YNFKEQ. V lost 1 base, J lost 0 bases, and 6 bases lay in between. General observations from the study: Unsorted PBMCs prevented conclusive naive versus antigen-experienced comparison.

Primers used in a second PCR of about 7 to 12 cycles were a sample-barcoded 5' primer and a J-beta primer mix. TCRdb used MiXCR to reprocess the 5' RACE reads, holding one entry per CDR3 protein. The data show more than 1,000,000 distinct CDR3 sequences, roughly 24% seen once. This clonotype has at least ten counts. What it recognizes is unknown. Isolation yielded PBMCs, at least 6.5 million per sample, in every case. Another study also made use of these data, one on T cells of mothers and their children.

This rearrangement joins TRBV4-2 to TRBJ2-2, with D tentatively TRBD2 (6 bases). Source material: blood. This TCR was recovered from a girl under 10 years old in good health. CDR3 DNA: TGTGCCAGCAGCCAAGGGGACTCGAACACCGGGGAGCTGTTTTTT. Its translation: CASSQGDSNTGELFF.